This TCR beta chain was captured in a study of vaccination and CD4 T cells after COVID-19. Study-wide context: Six males and four females, two of them Hispanic, were enrolled as convalescents. Whole-study results and caveats: Analysis of convalescent patients found that 304 of 307 vaccine-specific clones were spike mono-reactive.

V was pared by 4 bases and J by 7 bases, with 16 bases between. Germline CDR1 is LGHNT and CDR2 is FRNRAP. This CDR3 comprises 14 residues. Treatment meaning: roughly 11-day PBMC culture with coronavirus spike peptide pools or control peptides (ViraFEST assay). Peptide pools at approximately 10 ug/ml and IL-2 at about 10 IU/ml were added to cultures of 1.5 million to 2 million PBMCs per well. Sequencing of cultured CD4+ T cell DNA used the Oncomine TCR Beta short-read assay. TCRdb ran MiXCR on the PCR reads and lists one entry per CDR3 protein. This sample has 6,500 to 9,500 distinct CDR3 sequences, with approximately 55% found just once. The table lists this clonotype with a few counts. The target antigen is unknown.

This chain joins TRBV12-5 and TRBJ2-5, with D perhaps being TRBD1 or TRBD2 (5 bases each). Sequenced sample: CD4+ T cells from blood, cultured in vitro. The receptor comes from a human donor who had recovered from COVID-19. CDR3 nucleotides: TGTGCTAGTGGTTCGCCCGGGACCCGAGTGACCCAGTACTTC. Its translation: CASGSPGTRVTQYF.